The 26 T cell receptor beta chains presented below share a single source sample, sequenced in a study of prognosis after radiotherapy for stage I lung cancer. Multiplex PCR in two rounds served to amplify TCR beta CDR3 from genomic DNA. Primers specific to each TRBV and TRBJ gene drove first-round PCR. TCRdb passed the multiplex PCR reads through MiXCR, listing each CDR3 protein once. The repertoire holds 15,000 or so distinct CDR3 sequences, with 50% as singletons. The source material was PBMCs, sampled before or after stereotactic body radiation therapy (not recorded which). These receptors originate from a donor over 45 with non-small cell lung cancer.

This clonotype was seen at least ten times. The chain has TRBV30 and TRBJ1-1; TRBD1 is a possible D gene (6 bases). The CDR3 is 14 amino acids. Trimming stripped 3 bases from V and 0 bases from J, with 11 bases between. Per germline, CDR1 GTSNPN and CDR2 SVGIG (reference sequence). The CDR3 nucleotides read TGTGCCTGGAGCTGGGGGCGGATGAACACTGAAGCTTTCTTT. Its protein is CAWSWGRMNTEAFF. The full variable domain, its missing parts supplied by reference TRBV30 and TRBJ1-1, is SQTIHQWPATLVQPVGSPLSLECTVEGTSNPNLYWYRQAAGRGLQLLFYSVGIGQISSEVPQNLSASRPQDRQFILSSKKLLLSDSGFYLCAWSWGRMNTEAFFGQGTRLTVV.

As regards this clonotype: With a far larger clone one base away, a read error is the likely cause. The rearrangement links TRBV6-4 to TRBJ1-2; D might be TRBD1 (5 bases). The CDR3 extends over 13 amino acids. Germline lookup yields CDR1 MRHNA and CDR2 SNTAGT. Trimming cost V 6 bases and J 1 base, with 9 bases left between them. The DNA of the CDR3 is TGTGCCAGCAGCCACAGGTTTAACTATGGCTACACCTTC. It specifies CASSHRFNYGYTF.

By sample share, this clonotype is medium-sized. The rearrangement links TRBV6-1 to TRBJ2-7, with D maybe TRBD2 (6 bases). This CDR3 comprises 12 residues. Trimming stripped 4 bases from V and 5 bases from J, with 9 bases between. CDR1 is MNHNS, CDR2 SASEGT, per germline. This CDR3 reads CASSVLADEQYF. The CDR3 DNA reads TGTGCCAGCAGTGTACTAGCAGACGAGCAGTACTTC.

J is TRBJ1-5 and V is TRBV7-2; D gene unclear. This CDR3 spans 11 amino acids. With 1 base removed from V and 5 bases from J, the gap between germline ends came to 0 bases. Per the germline V gene, CDR1 is SGHTA and CDR2 is FQGNSA. CDR3 bases: TGTGCCAGCAGCTTAGATCAGCCCCAGCATTTT. It is translated as CASSLDQPQHF.

With regard to this clonotype: The CDR3 end shows no conserved phenylalanine or tryptophan, and so a read error is likely. It is unclear where the CDR3 begins or ends on the DNA, so no DNA is shown, and the CDR3 is as TCRdb lists it. This rearrangement joins TRBV19 to TRBJ1-2; the table calls TRBD1, which could not be checked here. The CDR3 totals 14 residues, both ends included. Germline V gene sequence: CDR1 LNHDA, CDR2 SQIVND (reference sequence). The CDR3 sequence is CASTRERVLYGYTL.

For this clonotype: A far larger clone differs by one base, so this is likely a read error. The CDR3 carries no conserved terminal phenylalanine or tryptophan, so it likely arises from a read error. The rearrangement uses TRBV6-7 and TRBJ2-1; D possibly uses TRBD1 or TRBD2 (6 bases each). TRBV6-7 is annotated as an ORF whose role is uncertain. The CDR3 covers 13 residues. V shed 5 bases and J shed 12 bases, with 17 bases lying between them. The CDR3 sequence is CASSERRGATQFL. DNA for the CDR3: TGTGCCAGCAGTGAAAGGAGGGGGGCGACGCAGTTCCTC.

In regard to this clonotype: A much larger clone is a single base away; this may be a read error. V gene TRBV6-6 combines with J gene TRBJ2-4; 7 bases align to TRBD2. V was pared by 0 bases and J by 13 bases, with 9 bases of the junction left unmatched. CDR1 MNHNY and CDR2 SVGAGI come from the germline V gene (reference sequence). The CDR3 sequence is 14 residues long. In DNA, the CDR3 is TGTGCCAGCAGTTACTCGGGAGGGGAGATGATCCAGTACTTC. Residues: CASSYSGGEMIQYF.

This clonotype was seen repeatedly, ten times or more. The chain uses TRBV19 and TRBJ1-1, with TRBD1 matching over 9 bases. There are 18 residues in the CDR3. The germline V gene encodes CDR1 LNHDA and CDR2 SQIVND (reference sequence). Trimming removed 7 bases from V and 4 bases from J; junction bases left unmatched: 19. The CDR3 nucleotides are TGTGCCAGTACCAACGCGGGACAGGGTATCCCCCGCGGCACTGAAGCTTTCTTT. This gives the protein CASTNAGQGIPRGTEAFF.

In the case of this clonotype: At one end, the junction sequence differs from germline, possibly due to a read error. The chain links TRBV9 to TRBJ1-5, with TRBD1 as a possible D gene (5 bases). Germline-derived CDR1 and CDR2 are SGDLS and YYNGEE. The CDR3 consists of 14 residues. CDR3 protein: CASSAGNGGQPKHF. CDR3 sequence (DNA): TGTGCCAGCAGCGCGGGGAACGGGGGTCAGCCCAAGCATTTT.

V gene TRBV7-2 combines with J gene TRBJ2-1, with D hard to call. CDR3 length: 13 amino acids. The ends were cut back, 5 bases at V and 5 bases at J, with 10 bases in the middle. Germline lookup yields CDR1 SGHTA and CDR2 FQGNSA. Here the CDR3 reads CASSPQLDNEQFF. The CDR3 DNA follows: TGTGCCAGCAGCCCGCAGTTGGACAATGAGCAGTTCTTC.

This clonotype was seen repeatedly, ten times or more. V and J are TRBV12-3 or TRBV12-4 and TRBJ2-5; D gene unclear. The CDR3 sequence is 12 residues long. The ends were cut back, 2 bases at V and 5 bases at J, with 6 bases in the middle. The CDR3 region has the DNA TGTGCCAGCAGTTTAACTCTTGAGACCCAGTACTTC. Its translation: CASSLTLETQYF.

Judged by abundance, this clonotype is medium-sized. The chain recombines TRBV11-2 with TRBJ2-7; TRBD1 matches 7 bases. Germline assignment: CDR1 SGHAT and CDR2 FQNNGV. The CDR3 runs 16 residues. The trim removed 6 bases at V and 4 bases at J, leaving 15 bases unmatched. Here the CDR3 reads CASRKGGLVGPYEQYF. As DNA, the CDR3 is TGTGCCAGCAGGAAAGGGGGCTTAGTAGGCCCATACGAGCAGTACTTC.

This clonotype was seen at least ten times. This chain joins TRBV3-1 and TRBJ1-2; no definite D call. The germline V and J ends were trimmed by 0 bases and 3 bases, with 8 bases remaining between them. In germline, CDR1 is LGHDT, CDR2 YNNKEL (reference sequence). This CDR3 comprises 14 residues. The CDR3 loop reads CASSQDTRDYGYTF. CDR3 DNA: TGTGCCAGCAGCCAAGATACGCGGGACTATGGCTACACCTTC.

There are many counts of this clonotype. The chain combines TRBV30 with TRBJ2-5; D is undetermined. V lost 2 bases and J 2 bases, leaving 3 bases between the germline ends. The CDR3 has 11 amino acids. Germline V gene sequence: CDR1 GTSNPN, CDR2 SVGIG (reference sequence). CDR3 in amino acids: CAWSPQETQYF. For the CDR3, the DNA is TGTGCCTGGAGTCCTCAAGAGACCCAGTACTTC. Full variable domain (outside the CDR3, taken from reference TRBV30 and TRBJ2-5): SQTIHQWPATLVQPVGSPLSLECTVEGTSNPNLYWYRQAAGRGLQLLFYSVGIGQISSEVPQNLSASRPQDRQFILSSKKLLLSDSGFYLCAWSPQETQYFGPGTRLLVL.

Sample share makes this clonotype medium-sized. The chain carries TRBV6-1 and TRBJ1-3; D is ambiguous. Germline CDR1 is MNHNS and CDR2 is SASEGT. The CDR3 is 12 amino acids. V shed 6 bases and J shed 2 bases, with 5 bases lying between them. The CDR3 region has the DNA TGTGCCAGCAGCGAGCCTGGAAACACCATATATTTT. Translated, it gives CASSEPGNTIYF.

This clonotype was detected only a few times. The chain combines TRBV28 with TRBJ1-5; D is ambiguous. The CDR3 covers 14 residues. Trimming pared 0 bases from V and 4 bases from J, leaving 7 bases between. CDR1 is MDHEN and CDR2 is SYDVKM in the germline V gene. The CDR3 loop reads CASSLCMGNQPQHF. The CDR3 DNA sequence: TGTGCCAGCAGTTTATGCATGGGGAATCAGCCCCAGCATTTT.

The count of this clonotype is one. V gene TRBV27 combines with J gene TRBJ1-5; D remains ambiguous. The CDR3 loop spans 14 amino acids. The V end lost 2 bases, the J end lost 2 bases, and 7 bases lay between the germline ends. Germline lookup yields CDR1 MNHEY and CDR2 SMNVEV (reference sequence). In nucleotides, the CDR3 is TGTGCCAGCAGTTTAAGGTCTGGCAATCAGCCCCAGCATTTT. Amino acid sequence: CASSLRSGNQPQHF.

This clonotype was found many times. The chain employs TRBV7-9 and TRBJ2-3; TRBD2 agrees at 14 bases. J was trimmed by 3 bases and V by 5 bases; bases with no gene match: 10. This CDR3 has 18 residues. The germline V gene has CDR1 SEHNR and CDR2 FQNEAQ (reference sequence). The CDR3 DNA follows: TGTGCCAGCAGCGTAAGCCTGGGACTAGCGGGAGCGACAGATACGCAGTATTTT. As protein: CASSVSLGLAGATDTQYF. The entire variable domain, with the rest obtained from reference TRBV7-9 and TRBJ2-3, is as follows: DTGVSQNPRHKITKRGQNVTFRCDPISEHNRLYWYRQTLGQGPEFLTYFQNEAQLEKSRLLSDRFSAERPKGSFSTLEIQRTEQGDSAMYLCASSVSLGLAGATDTQYFGPGTRLTVL.

This clonotype was counted between two and nine times. This chain connects TRBV18 to TRBJ2-5; 8 bases are shared with TRBD1. The length of the CDR3 is 17 residues. The germline CDR1 and CDR2 sequences are KGHSH and LQKENI. Trimming removed 4 bases from V and 0 bases from J; junction bases left unmatched: 10. The chain's CDR3 is CASSHTDRGRDQETQYF. For the CDR3, the DNA is TGTGCCAGCTCACACACCGACAGGGGAAGAGACCAAGAGACCCAGTACTTC.

This clonotype was recorded many times. The junction departs from the called germline gene at one end, perhaps through a read error. The chain carries TRBV19 and TRBJ1-5; weak D call: TRBD1 (5 bases). There are 16 residues in the CDR3. The germline V gene has CDR1 LNHDA and CDR2 SQIVND (reference sequence). In DNA form, the CDR3 reads TGTACCAGTAGTCGAACAGGTAGGACCTCAGTGTCGCCCCAGCATTTT. It yields the protein CTSSRTGRTSVSPQHF.

Ten or more counts support this clonotype. V and J are TRBV5-1 and TRBJ1-4, with D hard to call. This CDR3 has 13 residues. V was cut by 2 bases and J by 8 bases, with 10 bases left in between. Per germline, CDR1 SGHRS and CDR2 YFSETQ. The CDR3 is CASSFTSAEKLFF. CDR3 bases: TGCGCCAGCAGCTTTACATCAGCCGAAAAACTGTTTTTT. Filled out from reference TRBV5-1 and TRBJ1-4, the complete variable domain reads KAGVTQTPRYLIKTRGQQVTLSCSPISGHRSVSWYQQTPGQGLQFLFEYFSETQRNKGNFPGRFSGRQFSNSRSEMNVSTLELGDSALYLCASSFTSAEKLFFGSGTQLSVL.

This clonotype was seen ten or more times. The V and J genes are TRBV7-9 and TRBJ2-7, with 11 nucleotides matching TRBD1. V trimming: 4 bases; J trimming: 5 bases; junction bases outside the gene matches: 7. The CDR3 has 15 residues. The germline V gene has CDR1 SEHNR and CDR2 FQNEAQ (reference sequence). The CDR3 bases are TGTGCCAGCAGCTCCGTGGACAGGGGGCGTGACGAGCAGTACTTC. It specifies CASSSVDRGRDEQYF.

As regards this clonotype: This sequence is one base from a far larger clone and is likely a read error. The chain carries TRBV6-4 and TRBJ2-1, with TRBD2 matching 12 bases. Germline loops: CDR1 MRHNA, CDR2 SNTAGT. The CDR3 has 21 amino acids. The J segment lost 1 base and the V segment lost 4 bases, leaving 17 bases of the junction unmatched. As DNA, the CDR3 is TGTGCCAGCAGTGTGCAACTAGCGGGAGGCCCCCGTGATGGTTCCTACAATGAGCAGTTCTTC. This sequence encodes CASSVQLAGGPRDGSYNEQFF.

In its sample, this clonotype was seen once. A far larger clone is a single base away, which makes a read error likely. V usage is TRBV6-4 and J usage is TRBJ2-1; 7 nucleotides line up with TRBD2. CDR3 length equals 15 residues. After removal of 7 bases from V and 4 bases from J, the junction contained 10 bases not matched to a gene. The V gene's germline CDR1 is MRHNA and CDR2 SNTAGT. The CDR3 region has the DNA TGTGCCAGCACCCTGGTGGCGGGAGTGTACAATGAGCAGTTCTTC. This gives the protein CASTLVAGVYNEQFF.

The sample holds many counts of this clonotype. The rearrangement joins TRBV24-1 to TRBJ2-5; 7 positions agree with TRBD2. V trimming: 0 bases; J trimming: 2 bases; junction bases outside the gene matches: 2. The length of the CDR3 is 15 residues. Germline V gene sequence: CDR1 KGHDR, CDR2 SFDVKD. The CDR3 loop is CATSDLWEGQETQYF. In DNA form, the CDR3 reads TGTGCCACCAGTGATTTGTGGGAGGGACAAGAGACCCAGTACTTC.

V gene TRBV6-1 combines with J gene TRBJ2-3; 12 positions match TRBD2. CDR3 size: 16 residues. CDR1 and CDR2 (germline): MNHNS, SASEGT. The junction had 4 bases not matched to a gene; V was cut back by 0 bases and J by 6 bases. The CDR3 DNA reads as TGTGCCAGCAGTGAAGCGCTAGCGGGAGGGAGGGATACGCAGTATTTT. The encoded protein is CASSEALAGGRDTQYF.